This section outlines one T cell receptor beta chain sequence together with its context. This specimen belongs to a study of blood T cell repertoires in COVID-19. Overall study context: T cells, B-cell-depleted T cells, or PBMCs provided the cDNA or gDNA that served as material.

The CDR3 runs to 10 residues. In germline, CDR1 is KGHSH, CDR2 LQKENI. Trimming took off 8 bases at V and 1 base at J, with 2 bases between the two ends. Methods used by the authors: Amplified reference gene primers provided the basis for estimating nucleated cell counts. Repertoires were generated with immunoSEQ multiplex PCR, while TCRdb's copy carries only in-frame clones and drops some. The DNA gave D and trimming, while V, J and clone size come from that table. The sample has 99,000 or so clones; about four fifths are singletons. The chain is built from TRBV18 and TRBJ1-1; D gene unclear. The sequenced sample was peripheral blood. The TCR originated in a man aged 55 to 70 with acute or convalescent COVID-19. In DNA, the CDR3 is TGTGCCAGCCAGAACACTGAAGCTTTCTTT. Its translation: CASQNTEAFF.